The 10 T cell receptor beta chains presented below share a single source sample, sequenced in a study of cytomegalovirus exposure and HLA in healthy donors. Both 60 Vbeta primers and 13 Jbeta primers went into the PCR. Clones were read by immunoSEQ multiplex PCR, and TCRdb kept only the in-frame ones, dropping some. The table records about 200,000 clones, 75% to 80% of them present only once. Sequenced sample: PBMCs. All receptors come from a man in his late teens or twenties in good health and CMV-seronegative.

The rearrangement uses TRBV2 and TRBJ1-6, with 9 bases lining up with TRBD1. This CDR3 spans 14 amino acids. The trim removed 6 bases at V and 13 bases at J, leaving 10 bases unmatched. Germline loops: CDR1 SNHLY, CDR2 FYNNEI. The CDR3 DNA is TGTGCCAGCAGATCCGGGACAGGGTATCTCCCCCTCCACTTT. Protein sequence: CASRSGTGYLPLHF.

The chain recombines TRBV6-6 with TRBJ1-3; D is unresolved. Germline V lookup: CDR1 MNHNY, CDR2 SVGAGI (reference sequence). Trimming took 5 bases from V and 4 from J, leaving 6 bases between them. The CDR3 is 12 residues long. Here the CDR3 DNA reads TGTGCCAGCAGTCCTACCGGAAACACCATATATTTT. Amino acid sequence: CASSPTGNTIYF.

The chain links TRBV5-6 to TRBJ2-3; 8 positions match TRBD1. Germline V CDR1 and CDR2: SGHDT, YYEEEE. V gave up 4 bases and J gave up 2 bases; unmatched junction bases: 6. The CDR3 length is 15 residues. CDR3 sequence (DNA): TGTGCCAGCAGCCCAAGGGACAGGATCACAGATACGCAGTATTTT. It is translated as CASSPRDRITDTQYF.

This clone has just one count. The chain is built from TRBV6-6 and TRBJ2-7; 7 bases agree with TRBD1. Germline V gene lookup returns CDR1 MNHNY and CDR2 SVGAGI (reference sequence). The ends lost 5 bases at V and 1 base at J; junction bases unmatched: 5. The CDR3 covers 14 residues. In nucleotides, the CDR3 is TGTGCCAGCAGTACGACAGGGCGGTCCTACGAGCAGTACTTC. Translated, it gives CASSTTGRSYEQYF.

This rearrangement joins TRBV6-4 to TRBJ2-1; 14 bases align to TRBD2. This CDR3 contains 15 residues. The V and J ends lost 4 bases and 6 bases, in that order; junction bases with no gene match: 2. Germline CDR1 reads MRHNA; CDR2 reads SNTAGT. CDR3 protein: CASSGGTSGSNEQFF. CDR3 nucleotide sequence: TGTGCCAGCAGTGGGGGGACTAGCGGGAGCAATGAGCAGTTCTTC.

The chain's CDR3 is CASRLGWRTSTDTQYF. As DNA, the CDR3 is TGCGCCAGCAGGCTAGGCTGGCGAACTAGCACAGATACGCAGTATTTT. This chain uses TRBV4-1 with TRBJ2-3; D remains unclear. This CDR3 has 16 amino acids. The V gene's germline CDR1 is MGHRA and CDR2 YSYEKL. The V end lost 6 bases, the J end lost 0 bases, and 16 bases lay between the germline ends.

The gene calls are TRBV15 and TRBJ2-1; the match to TRBD1 covers 8 bases. Per the germline V gene, CDR1 is LNHNV and CDR2 is YYDKDF (reference sequence). The CDR3 is made up of 14 amino acids. The V gene end was trimmed by 4 bases and the J gene end by 6 bases; junction bases not matched to a gene: 5. CDR3 sequence: CATSKQTGVNEQFF. The CDR3 DNA reads as TGTGCCACCAGCAAACAGACAGGGGTCAATGAGCAGTTCTTC.

This rearrangement joins TRBV28 to TRBJ2-2; D is unresolved. Between the trimmed V and J ends, which lost 3 bases and 6 bases, there was a span of 14 bases. The CDR3 length is 15 residues. CDR1 and CDR2 from the germline V gene are MDHEN and SYDVKM. This CDR3 is CASSLTGVGAGELFF. CDR3 DNA sequence: TGTGCCAGCAGTTTGACTGGCGTAGGAGCCGGGGAGCTGTTTTTT.

J is TRBJ2-1 and V is TRBV19; D not certain. The CDR3 is 14 amino acids. Germline V gene data show CDR1 as LNHDA and CDR2 as SQIVND (reference sequence). Between the trimmed V and J ends, which lost 1 base and 1 base, there was a span of 5 bases. CDR3 nucleotide sequence: TGTGCCAGTAGTATAGGGGCATCCTACAATGAGCAGTTCTTC. Encoded protein: CASSIGASYNEQFF.

The V gene is TRBV11-2, the J gene TRBJ2-3; no definite D call. The CDR3 loop spans 14 amino acids. Trimming shortened V by 3 bases and J by 2 bases, and 9 bases separated the two germline ends. In germline, CDR1 is SGHAT, CDR2 FQNNGV. The CDR3 coding sequence is TGTGCCAGCAGCTTTGGCGGAGACACAGATACGCAGTATTTT. This gives the protein CASSFGGDTDTQYF. The full variable domain, in which reference TRBV11-2 and TRBJ2-3 provide the parts outside the CDR3, is EAGVAQSPRYKIIEKRQSVAFWCNPISGHATLYWYQQILGQGPKLLIQFQNNGVVDDSQLPKDRFSAERLKGVDSTLKIQPAKLEDSAVYLCASSFGGDTDTQYFGPGTRLTVL.